This TCR beta chain was observed in a study of cytomegalovirus exposure and HLA in healthy donors. Study as a whole: HLA-typed donors contributed around 88 million unique TCRs, which were held in an early data release. Study-wide points: The classifier, whose performance was assessed in both the original and validation cohorts, reportedly diagnosed cytomegalovirus status with high specificity and sensitivity.

Regarding this clone: What it binds is unknown.

PCR employed 60 Vbeta and 13 Jbeta primers. Assay used: immunoSEQ multiplex PCR; TCRdb lists only in-frame clones, some missing. The data show over 110,000 clones, around 80% seen once. Sequencing was done on a sample of PBMCs. This TCR derives from a man aged 40-49 years in good health and CMV-seronegative.

In nucleotides, the CDR3 is TGCGCCAGCAGCTTGGAGGGACTAGCGGGAGATACGCAGTATTTT. Protein product: CASSLEGLAGDTQYF. This chain uses TRBV5-1 with TRBJ2-3, with 12 bases fitting TRBD2. CDR3 size: 15 residues. Germline CDR1 SGHRS, CDR2 YFSETQ. Losses at the gene ends were 0 bases for V and 5 bases for J; bases not matched to a gene: 1.